A selection of T cell receptor beta chains follows, all from one sample in a study of T cell responses to AZD1222 COVID-19 vaccine. Repertoires were generated with immunoSEQ multiplex PCR, while TCRdb's copy carries only in-frame clones and drops some. The sample has more than 140,000 clones; approximately 88% are singletons. The sample was peripheral blood, taken on day 0 of MenACWY control vaccination. Every receptor here comes from an adult in good health. Each CDR3 is given with its conserved first and last residue. The D gene is left open where the match is weak. Size values are once, few and many counts, or a class for expanded clones, and some rows have none.

>-|TRBV6-2/TRBV6-3|-|TRBJ1-1
TGTGCCAGCAGCCCTGTGAGGGGCGGCATGAACACTGAAGCTTTCTTT
CASSPVRGGMNTEAFF
>few|TRBV5-1|-|TRBJ1-1
TGCGCCAGCAGCTTGGGGAGGTTCGGGAACACTGAAGCTTTCTTT
CASSLGRFGNTEAFF
>-|TRBV11-2|-|TRBJ2-3
TGTGCCAGCAGCTCCAGTGGGGGCACAGATACGCAGTATTTT
CASSSSGGTDTQYF
>-|TRBV7-8|-|TRBJ1-3
TGTGCCAGCAGCTTAGGTCTTCCTCAAGGAAACACCATATATTTT
CASSLGLPQGNTIYF
>-|TRBV28|TRBD1|TRBJ1-2
TGTGCCAGCAGTTTAATTCCAGGGGGCTATGGCTACACCTTC
CASSLIPGGYGYTF
>-|TRBV5-1|-|TRBJ1-1
TGCGCCAGCAGCTTGGGGGGCAGGGGGAACACTGAAGCTTTCTTT
CASSLGGRGNTEAFF
>-|TRBV7-8|-|TRBJ2-7
TGTGCCAGCAGCTTAATATTCGGACCGCCGCGCTCCTACGAGCAGTACTTC
CASSLIFGPPRSYEQYF
>-|TRBV7-9|-|TRBJ1-2
TGTGCCAGCAGCTTAGGGGGCAGAACATATGGCTACACCTTC
CASSLGGRTYGYTF
>-|TRBV4-3|-|TRBJ2-2
TGCGCCAGCAGCCAAGAAGGGGGTGGAGCATGGACCACCGGGGAGCTGTTTTTT
CASSQEGGGAWTTGELFF
>-|TRBV10-3|-|TRBJ2-3
TGTGCCATCAGTGACTCTACTGCTAGCACAGATACGCAGTATTTT
CAISDSTASTDTQYF
>-|TRBV28|-|TRBJ1-2
TGTGCCACCTCAACAGGGTATGAGCCCCCATATGGCTACACCTTC
CATSTGYEPPYGYTF
>-|TRBV11-2|-|TRBJ1-6
TGTGCCAGCAGCTTTCGGATGCGTACAGAATTTCAACCCCTCCACTTT
CASSFRMRTEFQPLHF
>-|TRBV30|-|TRBJ1-6
TGTGCCTGGAGTGTACTTGGGATTGCACCCCTCCACTTT
CAWSVLGIAPLHF
>-|TRBV19|TRBD1|TRBJ2-5
TGTGCCAGTTCAGTCTCTGGGACAGGGGAAGAGACCCAGTACTTC
CASSVSGTGEETQYF
>-|TRBV28|-|TRBJ2-7
TGTGCCAGCAGTCCCATCGGTTCCGGGAGTTTGTCCTACGAGCAGTACTTC
CASSPIGSGSLSYEQYF
>-|TRBV19|TRBD1|TRBJ2-7
TGTGCCAGTAGCCTAAACGCTGACAGGGTCTACGAGCAGTACTTC
CASSLNADRVYEQYF
>-|TRBV5-1|-|TRBJ2-1
TGCGCCAGCAGCTACCGACAGGCCGCGATCAATGAGCAGTTCTTC
CASSYRQAAINEQFF
>-|TRBV9|-|TRBJ2-3
TGTGCCAGCGGTGGCGGCACAGATACGCAGTATTTT
CASGGGTDTQYF
>-|TRBV7-3|-|TRBJ2-5
TGTGCCAGCAGCTCCCAGGGGGCGGGAGGTGATGAGACCCAGTACTTC
CASSSQGAGGDETQYF
>-|TRBV6-2/TRBV6-3|TRBD2|TRBJ2-1
TGTGCCAGCAGTACGGGACTAGCGGGAGTAAAATTCTTC
CASSTGLAGVKFF
>-|TRBV7-2|TRBD1|TRBJ2-2
TGTGCCAGCAGCAGGGACAGGACGAACACCGGGGAGCTGTTTTTT
CASSRDRTNTGELFF
>-|TRBV5-1|TRBD1|TRBJ1-2
TGCGCCAGCAGCTCAGGGACAGCTAACTATGGCTACACCTTC
CASSSGTANYGYTF
>-|TRBV18|-|TRBJ1-5
TGTGCCAGCTCACCGAACGACAGAAATCAGCCCCAGCATTTT
CASSPNDRNQPQHF
>-|TRBV19|-|TRBJ1-2
TGTGCCAGTAGTATTTGGGGGAAACCCTATGGCTACACCTTC
CASSIWGKPYGYTF
>-|TRBV25-1|TRBD1|TRBJ1-4
TGTGCCAGCAGCCCCTCCGGGACAGGGGATGAAAAACTGTTTTTT
CASSPSGTGDEKLFF
>-|TRBV6-2/TRBV6-3|-|TRBJ2-5
TGTGCCAGCAGCCCGAAAACAGGTTCGCAAGAGACCCAGTACTTC
CASSPKTGSQETQYF
>-|TRBV11-3|TRBD1|TRBJ1-1
TGTGCCAGCAGTTATTCCGGGACAGGGGGCGAGGGGACTGAAGCTTTCTTT
CASSYSGTGGEGTEAFF
>-|TRBV4-3|-|TRBJ1-3
TGCGCCAGCAGCCAAGATAGTCGGGCCTCTGGAAACACCATATATTTT
CASSQDSRASGNTIYF
>few|TRBV4-2|TRBD1|TRBJ2-7
TGTGCCAGCAGCCCCGGGACAGGCTCCTACGAGCAGTACTTC
CASSPGTGSYEQYF
>-|TRBV7-2|TRBD1|TRBJ1-2
TGTGCCAGCACCGTGACAGGGGCTGGCGGCTACACCTTC
CASTVTGAGGYTF
>-|TRBV7-2|TRBD2|TRBJ2-3
TGTGCCAGCAGCTACGGGGGGGCCGCAGATACGCAGTATTTT
CASSYGGAADTQYF